Presented here are 3 T cell receptor beta chains from one specimen sequenced in a study of T-cell memory formation after mild COVID-19. MiXCR, applied by TCRdb to the 5' RACE reads, yields one record per CDR3 protein. The sample has under 600,000 distinct CDR3 sequences; 20% to 25% are singletons. The sample comprised PBMCs or a T cell subset sorted from them (not recorded which). The receptors shown here come from an adult woman who had mild COVID-19 (a few samples of this study predate the infection). Cell type and time point are not known.

This clonotype was seen only a few times. CDR3 coding DNA: TGTGCCAGCAGCTCAGGGGTTGCAGGGTTGGGCAATGAGCAGTTCTTC. Protein: CASSSGVAGLGNEQFF. J is TRBJ2-1 and V is TRBV7-6; possibly TRBD1 for D (6 bases). The CDR3 extends over 16 amino acids. Germline V lookup: CDR1 SGHVS, CDR2 FNYEAQ. Trimming left V 4 bases short and J 6 bases short, with 19 bases between. Combining the CDR3 with reference TRBV7-6 and TRBJ2-1 gives the whole variable domain GAGVSQSPRYKVTKRGQDVALRCDPISGHVSLYWYRQALGQGPEFLTYFNYEAQQDKSGLPNDRFSAERPEGSISTLTIQRTEQRDSAMYRCASSSGVAGLGNEQFFGPGTRLTVL.

This clonotype was recorded at least ten times. This chain connects TRBV12-3 or TRBV12-4 to TRBJ1-4; 8 positions match TRBD1. CDR3 length: 16 amino acids. The ends lost 5 bases at V and 0 bases at J; junction bases unmatched: 5. CDR3: CASSAGTGATNEKLFF. Written as DNA, the CDR3 is TGTGCCAGCAGTGCCGGGACAGGAGCAACTAATGAAAAACTGTTTTTT.

The chain recombines TRBV24-1 with TRBJ1-2; D is unclear. Trimming left V 3 bases short and J 2 bases short, with 9 bases between. CDR1 is KGHDR, CDR2 SFDVKD, per germline. This CDR3 comprises 14 residues. The CDR3 here is CATSDRMGNYGYTF. CDR3 in DNA: TGTGCCACCAGTGATCGGATGGGGAACTATGGCTACACCTTC.